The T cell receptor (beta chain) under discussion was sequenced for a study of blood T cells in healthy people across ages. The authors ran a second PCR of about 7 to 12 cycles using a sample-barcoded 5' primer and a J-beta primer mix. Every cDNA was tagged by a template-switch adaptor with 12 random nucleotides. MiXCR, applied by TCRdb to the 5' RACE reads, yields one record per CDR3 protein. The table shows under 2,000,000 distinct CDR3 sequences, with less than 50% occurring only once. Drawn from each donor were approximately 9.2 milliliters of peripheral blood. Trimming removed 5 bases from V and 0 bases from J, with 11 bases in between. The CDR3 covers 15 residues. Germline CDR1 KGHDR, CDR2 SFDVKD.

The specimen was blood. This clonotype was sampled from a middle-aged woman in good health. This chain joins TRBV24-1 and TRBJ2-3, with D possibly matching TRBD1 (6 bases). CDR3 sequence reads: CATSVGGASTDTQYF. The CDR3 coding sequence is TGTGCCACCAGTGTAGGGGGAGCTAGCACAGATACGCAGTATTTT.